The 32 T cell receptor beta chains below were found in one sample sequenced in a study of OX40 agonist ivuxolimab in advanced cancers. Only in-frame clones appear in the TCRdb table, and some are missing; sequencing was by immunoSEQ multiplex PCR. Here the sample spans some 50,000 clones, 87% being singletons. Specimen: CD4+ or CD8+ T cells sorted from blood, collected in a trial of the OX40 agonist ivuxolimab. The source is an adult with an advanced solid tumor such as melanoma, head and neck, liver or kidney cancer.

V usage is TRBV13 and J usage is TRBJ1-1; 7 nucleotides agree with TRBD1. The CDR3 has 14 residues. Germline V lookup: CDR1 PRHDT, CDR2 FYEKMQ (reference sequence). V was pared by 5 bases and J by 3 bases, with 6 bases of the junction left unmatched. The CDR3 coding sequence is TGTGCCAGCAGCCGTCCGGGACAGTACACTGAAGCTTTCTTT. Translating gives CASSRPGQYTEAFF.

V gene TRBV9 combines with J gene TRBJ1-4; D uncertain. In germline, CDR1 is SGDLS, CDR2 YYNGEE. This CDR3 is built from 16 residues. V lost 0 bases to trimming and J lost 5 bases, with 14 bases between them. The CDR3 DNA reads TGTGCCAGCAGCGTAGCTCCAGGTCAGACAAATGAAAAACTGTTTTTT. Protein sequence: CASSVAPGQTNEKLFF. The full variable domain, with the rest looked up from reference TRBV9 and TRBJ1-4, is DSGVTQTPKHLITATGQRVTLRCSPRSGDLSVYWYQQSLDQGLQFLIQYYNGEERAKGNILERFSAQQFPDLHSELNLSSLELGDSALYFCASSVAPGQTNEKLFFGSGTQLSVL.

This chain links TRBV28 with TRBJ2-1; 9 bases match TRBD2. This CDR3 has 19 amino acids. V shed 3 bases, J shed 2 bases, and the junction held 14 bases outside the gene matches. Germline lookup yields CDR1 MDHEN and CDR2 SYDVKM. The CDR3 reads CASSFLSMASGITYNEQFF. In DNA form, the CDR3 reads TGTGCCAGCAGTTTCCTTTCTATGGCTAGCGGGATCACCTACAATGAGCAGTTCTTC.

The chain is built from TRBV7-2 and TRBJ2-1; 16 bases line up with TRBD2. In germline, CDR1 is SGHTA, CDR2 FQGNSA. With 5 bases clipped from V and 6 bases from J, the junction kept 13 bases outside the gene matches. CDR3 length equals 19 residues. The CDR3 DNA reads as TGTGCCAGCAGCGCCCCGGGACTAGCGGGAGGGGGACGGGGCAATGAGCAGTTCTTC. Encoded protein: CASSAPGLAGGGRGNEQFF.

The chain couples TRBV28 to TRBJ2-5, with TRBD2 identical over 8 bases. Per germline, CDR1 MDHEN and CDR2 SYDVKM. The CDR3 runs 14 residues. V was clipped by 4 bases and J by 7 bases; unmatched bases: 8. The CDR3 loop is CASSSTSGAWTQYF. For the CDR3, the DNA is TGTGCCAGCAGTTCTACTAGCGGCGCCTGGACCCAGTACTTC.

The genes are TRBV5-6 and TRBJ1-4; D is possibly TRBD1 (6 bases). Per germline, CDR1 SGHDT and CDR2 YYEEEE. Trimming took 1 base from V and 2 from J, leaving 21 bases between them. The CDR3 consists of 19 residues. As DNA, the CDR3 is TGTGCCAGCAGCTTGTTCGGGGGCGGGTCCGCTGGGACTAATGAAAAACTGTTTTTT. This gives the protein CASSLFGGGSAGTNEKLFF.

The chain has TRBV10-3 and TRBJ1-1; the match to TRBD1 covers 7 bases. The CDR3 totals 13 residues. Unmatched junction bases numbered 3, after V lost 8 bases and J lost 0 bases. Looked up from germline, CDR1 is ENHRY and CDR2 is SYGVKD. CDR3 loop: CAIGGQLNTEAFF. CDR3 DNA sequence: TGTGCCATCGGGGGACAGCTGAACACTGAAGCTTTCTTT.

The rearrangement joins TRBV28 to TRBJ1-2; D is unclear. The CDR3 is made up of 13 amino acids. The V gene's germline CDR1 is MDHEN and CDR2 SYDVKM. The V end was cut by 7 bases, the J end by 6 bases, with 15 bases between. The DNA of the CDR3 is TGTGCCAGCACCGATTATGAGAGGAATGGCTACACCTTC. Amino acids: CASTDYERNGYTF.

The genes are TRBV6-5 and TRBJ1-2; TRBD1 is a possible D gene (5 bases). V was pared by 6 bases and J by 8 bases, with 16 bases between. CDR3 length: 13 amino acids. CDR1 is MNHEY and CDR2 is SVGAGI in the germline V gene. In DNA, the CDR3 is TGTGCCAGCAGCCGGCTAGGGACGGGAGGCTACACCTTC. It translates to CASSRLGTGGYTF.

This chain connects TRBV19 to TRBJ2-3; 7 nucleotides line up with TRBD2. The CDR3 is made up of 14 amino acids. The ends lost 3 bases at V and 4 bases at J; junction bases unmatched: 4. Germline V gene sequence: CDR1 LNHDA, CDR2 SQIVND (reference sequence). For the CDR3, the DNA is TGTGCCAGTAGTATTCAGCGGGAATCAGATACGCAGTATTTT. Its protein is CASSIQRESDTQYF.

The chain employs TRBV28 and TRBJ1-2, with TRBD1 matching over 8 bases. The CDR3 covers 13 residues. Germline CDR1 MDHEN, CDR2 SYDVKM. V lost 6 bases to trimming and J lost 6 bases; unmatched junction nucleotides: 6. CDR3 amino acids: CASSYGQGHGYTF. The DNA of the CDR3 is TGTGCCAGCAGCTACGGACAGGGCCATGGCTACACCTTC.

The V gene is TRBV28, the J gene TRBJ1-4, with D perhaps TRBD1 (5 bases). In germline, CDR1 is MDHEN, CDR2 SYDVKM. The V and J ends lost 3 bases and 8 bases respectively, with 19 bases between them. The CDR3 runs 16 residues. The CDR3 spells CASSFIIGATFEKLFF. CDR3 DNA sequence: TGTGCCAGCAGTTTTATAATAGGGGCCACTTTCGAAAAACTGTTTTTT.

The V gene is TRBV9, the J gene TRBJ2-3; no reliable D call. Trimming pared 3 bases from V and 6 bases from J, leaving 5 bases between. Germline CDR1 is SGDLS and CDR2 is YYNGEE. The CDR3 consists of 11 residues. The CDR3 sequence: CASSARDTQYF. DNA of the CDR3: TGTGCCAGCAGCGCTAGGGATACGCAGTATTTT.

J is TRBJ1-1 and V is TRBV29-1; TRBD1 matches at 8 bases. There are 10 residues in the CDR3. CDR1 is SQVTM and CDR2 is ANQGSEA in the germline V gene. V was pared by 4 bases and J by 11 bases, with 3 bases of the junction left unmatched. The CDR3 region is CSVVGTGAFF. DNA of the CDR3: TGCAGCGTTGTCGGGACAGGTGCTTTCTTT.

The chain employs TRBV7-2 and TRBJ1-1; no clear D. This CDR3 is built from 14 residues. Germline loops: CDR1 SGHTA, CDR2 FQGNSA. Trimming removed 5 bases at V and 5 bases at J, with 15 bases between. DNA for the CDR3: TGTGCCAGCAGCCTGGGCTTAGCGGGTACTGAAGCTTTCTTT. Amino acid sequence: CASSLGLAGTEAFF.

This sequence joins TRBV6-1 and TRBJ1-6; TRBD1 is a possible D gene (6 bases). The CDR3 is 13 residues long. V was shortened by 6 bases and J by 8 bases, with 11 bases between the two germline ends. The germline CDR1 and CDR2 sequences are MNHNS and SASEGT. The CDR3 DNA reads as TGTGCCAGCAGAGGGGGGCCCGATTCACCCCTCCACTTT. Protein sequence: CASRGGPDSPLHF.

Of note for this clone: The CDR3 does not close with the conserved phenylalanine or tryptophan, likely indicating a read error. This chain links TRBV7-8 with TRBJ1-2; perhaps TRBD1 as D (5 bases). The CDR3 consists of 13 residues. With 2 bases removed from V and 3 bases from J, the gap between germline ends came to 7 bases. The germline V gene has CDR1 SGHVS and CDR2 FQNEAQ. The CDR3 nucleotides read TGTGCCAGCAGCTTAAGAGGGGACTATGGCTACACCCTC. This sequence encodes CASSLRGDYGYTL.

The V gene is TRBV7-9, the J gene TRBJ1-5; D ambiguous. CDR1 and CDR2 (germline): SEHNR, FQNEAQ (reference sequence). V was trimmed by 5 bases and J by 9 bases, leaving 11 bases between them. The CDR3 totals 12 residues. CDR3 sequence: CASSKVSGPQHF. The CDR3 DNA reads TGTGCCAGCAGCAAAGTATCCGGGCCCCAGCATTTT.

The CDR3 loop is CATGQGSYEQYF. CDR3 in DNA: TGTGCCACGGGACAGGGCTCCTACGAGCAGTACTTC. The V gene is TRBV6-6, the J gene TRBJ2-7, with 9 bases fitting TRBD1. This CDR3 region has 12 residues. The trim removed 10 bases at V and 0 bases at J, leaving 1 base unmatched. The V gene's germline CDR1 is MNHNY and CDR2 SVGAGI (reference sequence).

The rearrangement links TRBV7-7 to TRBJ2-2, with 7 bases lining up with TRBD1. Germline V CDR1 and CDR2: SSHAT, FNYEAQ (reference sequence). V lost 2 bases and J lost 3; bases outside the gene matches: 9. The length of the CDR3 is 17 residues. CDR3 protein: CASSLTLGTAYTGELFF. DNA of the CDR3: TGTGCCAGCAGCTTAACCCTCGGGACAGCTTACACCGGGGAGCTGTTTTTT.

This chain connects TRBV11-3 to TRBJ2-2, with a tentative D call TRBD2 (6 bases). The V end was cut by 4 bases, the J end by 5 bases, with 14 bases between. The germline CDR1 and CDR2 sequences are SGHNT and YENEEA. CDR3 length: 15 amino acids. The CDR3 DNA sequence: TGTGCCAGCAGCTCCGGGAGCTGGGGAACCGGGGAGCTGTTTTTT. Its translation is CASSSGSWGTGELFF.

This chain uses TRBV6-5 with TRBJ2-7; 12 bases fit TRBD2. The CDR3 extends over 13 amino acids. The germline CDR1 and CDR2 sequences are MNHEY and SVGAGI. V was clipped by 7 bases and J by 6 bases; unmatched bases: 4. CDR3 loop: CASTLAGGSEQYF. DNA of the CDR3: TGTGCCAGCACCCTAGCGGGAGGGAGCGAGCAGTACTTC.

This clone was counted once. The CDR3 protein is CASSLDRNQPQHF. CDR3 nucleotides: TGTGCCAGCAGCTTAGATCGGAATCAGCCCCAGCATTTT. V is TRBV11-2 and J is TRBJ1-5, with D hard to call. Trimming took 0 bases from V and 4 from J, leaving 4 bases between them. This CDR3 is built from 13 residues. The germline V gene has CDR1 SGHAT and CDR2 FQNNGV.

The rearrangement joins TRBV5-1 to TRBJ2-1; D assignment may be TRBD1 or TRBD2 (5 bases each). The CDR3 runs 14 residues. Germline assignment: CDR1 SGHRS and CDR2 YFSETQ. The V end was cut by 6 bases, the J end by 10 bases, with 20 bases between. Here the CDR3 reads CASTTGTDFGEQFF. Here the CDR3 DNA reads TGCGCCAGCACCACCGGGACGGACTTCGGGGAGCAGTTCTTC.

CDR3 nucleotide sequence: TGTGCCAGCAACCTATCCAGGGAAGCTTTCTTT. It codes for CASNLSREAFF. The J gene is TRBJ1-1, the V gene TRBV28; the D is unclear. Deletions cut 7 bases from V and 8 bases from J, with 11 bases between. The CDR3 has 11 amino acids. Germline V gene data show CDR1 as MDHEN and CDR2 as SYDVKM.

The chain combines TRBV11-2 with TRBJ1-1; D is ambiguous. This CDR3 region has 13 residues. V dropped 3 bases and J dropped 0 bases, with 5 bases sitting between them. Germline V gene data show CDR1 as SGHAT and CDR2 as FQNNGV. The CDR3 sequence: CASSFTLNTEAFF. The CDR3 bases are TGTGCCAGCAGCTTTACCCTGAACACTGAAGCTTTCTTT.

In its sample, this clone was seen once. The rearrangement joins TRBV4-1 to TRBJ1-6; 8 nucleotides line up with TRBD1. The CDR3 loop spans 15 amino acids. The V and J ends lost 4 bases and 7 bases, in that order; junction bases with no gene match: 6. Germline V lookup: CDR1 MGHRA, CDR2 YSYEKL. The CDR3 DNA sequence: TGCGCCAGCAGCCCGGGCGACAGGGGCAATTCACCCCTCCACTTT. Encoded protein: CASSPGDRGNSPLHF.

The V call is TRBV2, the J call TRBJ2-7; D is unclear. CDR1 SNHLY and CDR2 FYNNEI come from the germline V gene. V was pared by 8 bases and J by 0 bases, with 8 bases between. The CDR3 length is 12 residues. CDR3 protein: CASGRNSYEQYV. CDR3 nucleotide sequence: TGTGCCAGCGGCCGGAACTCCTACGAGCAGTACGTC.

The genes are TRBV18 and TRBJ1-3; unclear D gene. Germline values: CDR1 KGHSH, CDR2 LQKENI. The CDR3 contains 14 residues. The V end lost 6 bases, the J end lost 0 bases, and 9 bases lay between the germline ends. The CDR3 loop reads CASSQDGSGNTIYF. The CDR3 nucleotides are TGTGCCAGCTCTCAAGACGGCTCTGGAAACACCATATATTTT.

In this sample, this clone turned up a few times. CDR3 in amino acids: CASSPGLGETQYF. The CDR3 coding sequence is TGTGCCAGCAGCCCCGGACTGGGGGAGACCCAGTACTTC. The gene calls are TRBV14 and TRBJ2-5; tentative D call: TRBD2 (5 bases). V shed 4 bases and J shed 5 bases, with 11 bases lying between them. This CDR3 contains 13 residues. In germline, CDR1 is SGHDN, CDR2 FVKESK.

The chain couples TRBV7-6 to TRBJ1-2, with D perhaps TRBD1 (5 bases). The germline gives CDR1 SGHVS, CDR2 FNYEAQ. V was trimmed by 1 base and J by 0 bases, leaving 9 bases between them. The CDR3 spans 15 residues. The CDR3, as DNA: TGTGCCAGCAGCTTAGTTCAGGGAACTAACTATGGCTACACCTTC. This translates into CASSLVQGTNYGYTF.

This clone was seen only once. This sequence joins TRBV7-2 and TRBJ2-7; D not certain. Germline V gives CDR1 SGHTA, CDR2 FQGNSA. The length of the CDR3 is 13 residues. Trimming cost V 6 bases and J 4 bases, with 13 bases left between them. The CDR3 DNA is TGTGCCAGCAGTCCACCTCGGGCGTACGAGCAGTACTTC. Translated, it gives CASSPPRAYEQYF.